This T cell receptor (beta chain) is from a study of shared clonotypes between healthy human individuals. Across the study: Sampling drew on donors who were two women and a few men aged 18 to 49.

The CDR3 consists of 13 residues. The V gene lost 7 bases and the J gene lost 5 bases, with 14 bases spanning the gap. Germline assignment: CDR1 LNHDA and CDR2 SQIVND (reference sequence). A note on this clone: The antigen is unknown.

Study findings and constraints: It was observed that roughly 5.4% of naive CD4 clonotypes were shared across a few donors.

Replicate PCRs from sorted subsets contained 200 ng DNA, which is 29,000 or so T cell genomes. Measured with immunoSEQ multiplex PCR; TCRdb has only the in-frame clones, and not every one. This sample carries around 560,000 clones, roughly 95% of them seen once, and the ten largest clones take over 0.09%. Only CD45RO-negative cells positively selected for CCR7 counted as naive CD8 cells, so terminally differentiated effector memory CD45RA+ cells were excluded. There were no recent acute infections or vaccinations among the donors, who were healthy HIV-negative adults. The rearrangement uses TRBV19 and TRBJ2-5; D is unresolved. The clonotype originates from a young woman in good health. What was sequenced was naive CD8+ T cells sorted from blood. CDR3 DNA sequence: TGTGCCAGTACAGAGGACCCCGGGGAGACCCAGTACTTC. Residues: CASTEDPGETQYF.